These 11 T cell receptor beta chains share one sample of origin, sequenced in a study of T cells in women clearing cervical HPV infection. Profiling relied on immunoSEQ multiplex PCR, and the TCRdb table lists in-frame clones only, not all of them. In total, the table holds 30,000 to 45,000 clones. The sequenced sample consisted of blood buffy coat. The receptors originated from a woman aged 18-70 years with a cervical HPV16 infection that either progressed to CIN3+ or cleared (not recorded which).

Points on this clone: The read halts 3 residues ahead of the CDR3 end, with the missing end drawn from the germline J gene. The V and J genes are TRBV30 and TRBJ2-3, with D maybe TRBD1 (5 bases). The CDR3 sequence is 13 residues long. Germline CDR1 and CDR2: GTSNPN and SVGIG (reference sequence). The CDR3 bases that were read are TGTGCCTGGAGTCCCATAGGGGTAGGGGCG. Encoded protein: CAWSPIGVGA. The whole CDR3 protein is CAWSPIGVGAQYF.

About this clone itself: From the germline J gene comes the end of the CDR3, since the read stops 3 residues before it. J is TRBJ1-5 and V is TRBV6-1; 8 bases fit TRBD1. Germline CDR1 is MNHNS and CDR2 is SASEGT. The ends lost 3 bases at V and 6 bases at J; junction bases unmatched: 7. The CDR3 runs 15 residues. The CDR3 DNA, read in part, is TGTGCCAGCAGTGACGCGACAGGGGTAAGTCAGCCC. Translating gives CASSDATGVSQP. The whole CDR3 sequence is CASSDATGVSQPQHF.

Worth noting for this clone: The CDR3 goes on 3 residues after the read ends, and that part is filled in from the germline J gene. The V and J genes are TRBV20-1 and TRBJ2-3; TRBD2 matches 8 bases. V lost 1 base, J lost 1 base, and 4 bases stayed unmatched. CDR3 length: 15 residues. The germline V gene encodes CDR1 DFQATT and CDR2 SNEGSKA (reference sequence). CDR3: CSARGGSGGTDTQYF. Incomplete CDR3 DNA: TGCAGTGCTAGAGGAGGTAGCGGGGGCACAGATACG.

The CDR3: CASSRSYEQYF. CDR3 bases read: TGTGCCAGCAGTCGCTCCTACGAG. V is TRBV6-2 or TRBV6-3 and J is TRBJ2-7; D gene uncertain. The missing CDR3 end, 3 residues past where the read stops, is filled in from the germline J gene. Germline CDR1 reads MNHEY; CDR2 reads SVGEGT. Trimming took off 5 bases at V and 0 bases at J, with 2 bases between the two ends. CDR3 size: 11 residues.

Note on this clone: With the read ending 3 residues before the CDR3 end, the germline J gene is used to fill in that end. V gene TRBV18 combines with J gene TRBJ2-7; D unresolved. Germline values: CDR1 KGHSH, CDR2 LQKENI. CDR3 length: 12 amino acids. Between the trimmed V and J ends, which lost 4 bases and 3 bases, there was a span of 7 bases. CDR3 DNA, as far as it was read: TGTGCCAGCTCACGAGACAACTACGAG. Its protein product is CASSRDNYE. The CDR3 in full is CASSRDNYEQYF.

With respect to this clone: From the germline J gene comes the end of the CDR3, since the read stops 3 residues before it. The chain combines TRBV19 with TRBJ1-1; TRBD1 matches at 8 bases. Germline CDR1 is LNHDA and CDR2 is SQIVND (reference sequence). There are 13 residues in the CDR3. The sequenced CDR3 bases are TGTGCCAGTAGTCAGGGGGCAGGAAATACG. This gives the protein CASSQGAGNT. The whole CDR3 sequence is CASSQGAGNTAFF.

With respect to this clone: The read gets to within 3 residues of the CDR3 end, and the germline J gene fills in the rest. The chain joins TRBV7-2 to TRBJ1-4, with TRBD1 as a possible D gene (5 bases). CDR1 and CDR2 from the germline V gene are SGHTA and FQGNSA. The CDR3 length is 14 residues. Here the CDR3 reads CASSAQVYNSPLFF. CDR3 bases read: TGTGCCAGCAGCGCACAGGTATATAATTCACCA. Full variable domain (outside the CDR3, taken from reference TRBV7-2 and TRBJ1-4): GAGVSQSPSNKVTEKGKDVELRCDPISGHTALYWYRQSLGQGLEFLIYFQGNSAPDKSGLPSDRFSAERTGGSVSTLTIQRTQQEDSAVYLCASSAQVYNSPLFFGSGTQLSVL.

Note on this clone: The read falls 3 residues short of the CDR3 end, and the missing part is taken from the germline J gene. J is TRBJ2-4 and V is TRBV7-9; D ambiguous. CDR1 is SEHNR, CDR2 FQNEAQ, per germline (reference sequence). This CDR3 has 13 amino acids. The CDR3 loop reads CASSLGLNYGQYF. CDR3 DNA (partial): TGTGCCAGCAGCTTAGGGCTGAACTATGGT. Full variable domain (missing parts from reference TRBV7-9 and TRBJ2-4): DTGVSQNPRHKITKRGQNVTFRCDPISEHNRLYWYRQTLGQGPEFLTYFQNEAQLEKSRLLSDRFSAERPKGSFSTLEIQRTEQGDSAMYLCASSLGLNYGQYFGAGTRLSVL.

About this clone: Coverage ceases 3 residues before the CDR3 finishes, and the germline J gene fills in the end. V is TRBV19 and J is TRBJ2-4; the D is unclear. Germline V gene sequence: CDR1 LNHDA, CDR2 SQIVND (reference sequence). CDR3 length: 13 residues. The CDR3 DNA, read in part, is TGTGCCAGTAGTATTCGTCAGTACTATGGT. It is translated as CASSIRQYYG. The complete CDR3 sequence is CASSIRQYYGQYF.

Note on this clone: The CDR3 goes on 3 residues after the read ends, and that part is filled in from the germline J gene. The V and J genes are TRBV5-5 and TRBJ2-3; D unclear. Germline V gene lookup returns CDR1 SGHKS and CDR2 YYEKEE (reference sequence). The CDR3 is 13 residues long. V was shortened by 2 bases and J by 5 bases, with 9 bases between the two germline ends. The CDR3: CASSFLDGDTQYF. CDR3 DNA, as far as it was read: TGTGCCAGCAGCTTCCTAGATGGAGATACG.

Note on this clone: The sequenced fragment ends 3 residues before the CDR3 boundary, so the rest is inferred from the germline J gene. The rearrangement uses TRBV7-2 and TRBJ2-1; tentative D call: TRBD2 (6 bases). V was cut by 5 bases and J by 7 bases, with 15 bases left in between. The CDR3 extends over 14 amino acids. The germline V gene encodes CDR1 SGHTA and CDR2 FQGNSA. The CDR3 reads CASSQTSIRNEQFF. Incomplete CDR3 DNA: TGTGCCAGCAGCCAGACTAGTATTAGGAATGAG.